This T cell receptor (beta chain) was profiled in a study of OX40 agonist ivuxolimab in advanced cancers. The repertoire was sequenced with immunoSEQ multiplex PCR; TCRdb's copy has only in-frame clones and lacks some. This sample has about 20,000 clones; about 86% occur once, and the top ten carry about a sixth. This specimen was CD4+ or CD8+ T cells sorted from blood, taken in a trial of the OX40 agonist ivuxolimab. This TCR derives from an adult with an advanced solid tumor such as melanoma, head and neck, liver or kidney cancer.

The DNA for the CDR3 is TGCGCCAGCAGCAGGGGGACTAGCGGGCAAGAGACCCAGTACTTC. This translates into CASSRGTSGQETQYF. The chain links TRBV5-1 to TRBJ2-5; TRBD2 matches 12 bases. CDR1 and CDR2 (germline): SGHRS, YFSETQ. V shed 4 bases, J shed 2 bases, and the junction held 3 bases outside the gene matches. This CDR3 has 15 amino acids.